One and the same sample provided the 3 T cell receptor beta chains below, sequenced in a study of T cells in Graves' hyperthyroidism and ophthalmopathy. RNA transcripts were the template for amplifying TCR beta CDR3 regions. During a first-round RT-PCR of the TCR CDR3, the HTBI primer set was used. Using its own MiXCR run on the multiplex PCR reads, TCRdb lists one record per CDR3 protein. The table shows a few hundred thousand distinct CDR3 sequences, with about 15% occurring only once. The material sequenced was blood. Receptors were obtained from a woman aged 55-69 years with Graves' ophthalmopathy.

This clonotype was found many times. The chain uses TRBV28 and TRBJ2-1; 9 bases match TRBD2. The CDR3 has 16 amino acids. With V trimmed by 8 bases and J by 6 bases, 14 bases remained unmatched. CDR1 MDHEN and CDR2 SYDVKM come from the germline V gene. The CDR3 is CASGAGGPKYVNEQFF. DNA for the CDR3: TGTGCCAGCGGGGCGGGAGGGCCTAAGTACGTCAATGAGCAGTTCTTC.

This clonotype was seen many times. V and J are TRBV20-1 and TRBJ2-3, with 7 bases lining up with TRBD2. The CDR3 runs 15 residues. Germline CDR1 DFQATT, CDR2 SNEGSKA (reference sequence). The CDR3 nucleotides read TGCACCGCTGGGGGATGGGGGGGATCTACAGATACGCAGTATTTT. It yields the protein CTAGGWGGSTDTQYF.

This clonotype has at least ten counts. This chain links TRBV2 with TRBJ2-2; 9 nucleotides match TRBD2. With 2 bases clipped from V and 4 bases from J, the junction kept 8 bases outside the gene matches. The CDR3 has 17 amino acids. Germline V gives CDR1 SNHLY, CDR2 FYNNEI. The CDR3 nucleotides are TGTGCCAGCAGTGAAATCGGTAGCGGGAGTACCACCGGGGAGCTGTTTTTT. Amino acid sequence: CASSEIGSGSTTGELFF.